The 22 T cell receptor beta chains below all came from one sample that was sequenced in a study of T-cell memory formation after mild COVID-19 (dated by TCRdb to the early 2020s). Libraries came from 5' RACE. The sequencer listed for this sample is Illumina NovaSeq 6000. The public reads were quality trimmed at Q25 with fastp and then assembled into clones with MiXCR by TCRdb, keeping productive beta chains. Each CDR3 protein gets just one entry, which takes the most common genes and DNA from the rows behind it. The sample records over 400,000 distinct CDR3 sequences, 20% to 25% of which are singletons. The leading ten clones occupy around 14% of the sample. What was sequenced was PBMCs or a T cell subset sorted from them (not recorded which). All receptors derive from an adult woman who had mild COVID-19 (a few samples of this study predate the infection). The sample titles of this study are shuffled in the database, so cell type and time point are left out; the donor was told from shared clones.

The chain employs TRBV4-1 and TRBJ2-2, with 7 bases matching TRBD2. The CDR3 loop spans 17 amino acids. Germline CDR1 is MGHRA and CDR2 is YSYEKL. V shed 4 bases, J shed 7 bases, and the junction held 15 bases outside the gene matches. The CDR3 here is CASSLGVVRASGGELFF. CDR3 DNA: TGCGCCAGCAGCCTCGGGGTGGTTCGGGCTAGCGGCGGGGAGCTGTTTTTT.

This clonotype was seen only a few times. The J gene is TRBJ2-1, the V gene TRBV19, with D unresolved. CDR1 LNHDA and CDR2 SQIVND come from the germline V gene (reference sequence). This CDR3 contains 14 residues. Trimming stripped 3 bases from V and 6 bases from J, with 12 bases between. CDR3 nucleotides: TGTGCCAGTAGTATTCTAGGTTGGAGCAATGAGCAGTTCTTC. This translates into CASSILGWSNEQFF.

The chain employs TRBV20-1 and TRBJ2-7; TRBD2 agrees at 10 bases. The length of the CDR3 is 15 residues. Germline loops: CDR1 DFQATT, CDR2 SNEGSKA (reference sequence). The J segment lost 2 bases and the V segment lost 0 bases, leaving 4 bases of the junction unmatched. The CDR3 DNA reads as TGCAGTGCTAGAGAGGCTAGCGGGGGCACCTACGAGCAGTACTTC. Residues: CSAREASGGTYEQYF.

This clonotype was detected only a few times. Sequence at one end of the junction differs from germline and may be a read error. The chain uses TRBV12-3 or TRBV12-4 and TRBJ1-1, with a tentative D call TRBD1 (6 bases). This CDR3 is built from 15 residues. CDR3 loop: CASSSDTDRNSEAFF. The CDR3 DNA reads TGTGCCAGCAGTTCAGACACCGACAGGAACTCTGAAGCTTTCTTT.

This clonotype was found a few times. The chain recombines TRBV2 with TRBJ2-3; the D call may be TRBD1 or TRBD2 (5 bases each). This CDR3 is built from 13 residues. The V end lost 10 bases, the J end lost 2 bases, and 13 bases lay between the germline ends. Germline values: CDR1 SNHLY, CDR2 FYNNEI. The CDR3 reads CAKGETATDTQYF. CDR3 DNA sequence: TGTGCCAAGGGAGAGACAGCCACAGATACGCAGTATTTT.

This clonotype occurred a few times. V gene TRBV4-3 combines with J gene TRBJ2-7; unclear D gene. The CDR3 has 14 amino acids. The germline V and J ends were trimmed by 0 bases and 2 bases, with 8 bases remaining between them. Germline V gene lookup returns CDR1 LGHNA and CDR2 YSLEER. Here the CDR3 DNA reads TGCGCCAGCAGCCAAGATCACGTAACCTACGAGCAGTACTTC. Translation gives CASSQDHVTYEQYF.

This clonotype was detected a few times. This chain's CDR3 is CAIAQGAGELFF. CDR3 in DNA: TGTGCCATCGCCCAGGGGGCCGGGGAGCTGTTTTTT. The rearrangement uses TRBV10-3 and TRBJ2-2, with 7 positions matching TRBD1. The CDR3 totals 12 residues. Germline V lookup: CDR1 ENHRY, CDR2 SYGVKD. The junction had 3 bases not matched to a gene; V was cut back by 8 bases and J by 6 bases.

This chain connects TRBV12-3 or TRBV12-4 to TRBJ2-3, with 9 bases lining up with TRBD1. Trimming removed 8 bases from V and 8 bases from J; junction bases left unmatched: 2. The CDR3 covers 11 residues. The CDR3 here is CASQTGGTQYF. Here the CDR3 DNA reads TGTGCCAGCCAGACAGGGGGTACGCAGTATTTT.

This clonotype was observed a handful of times. The chain uses TRBV7-2 and TRBJ1-2, with TRBD1 matching over 8 bases. The CDR3 runs to 14 residues. V dropped 4 bases and J dropped 7; count of bases not matched to a gene: 8. The germline CDR1 and CDR2 sequences are SGHTA and FQGNSA. CDR3 in amino acids: CASSSRTGTGGYTF. Written as DNA, the CDR3 is TGTGCCAGCAGCTCCCGGACAGGGACTGGTGGCTACACCTTC.

The chain is built from TRBV5-6 and TRBJ1-2; the D is unclear. The CDR3 has 15 residues. Per the germline V gene, CDR1 is SGHDT and CDR2 is YYEEEE. Trimming removed 4 bases from V and 3 bases from J, with 16 bases in between. In DNA, the CDR3 is TGTGCCAGCAGCAGGGCCAGGCGTCTCGACTATGGCTACACCTTC. Protein product: CASSRARRLDYGYTF.

The chain joins TRBV7-9 to TRBJ2-3; a weak D match, TRBD1 (6 bases). The V gene lost 3 bases and the J gene lost 7 bases, with 14 bases spanning the gap. This CDR3 has 14 amino acids. Germline-derived CDR1 and CDR2 are SEHNR and FQNEAQ (reference sequence). The CDR3 nucleotides read TGTGCCAGCAGCTTTGGGAACAGGGTAAATACGCAGTATTTT. The encoded protein is CASSFGNRVNTQYF.

This clonotype was found a few times. The chain uses TRBV6-6 and TRBJ2-2, with 9 bases fitting TRBD2. The CDR3 consists of 18 residues. J was trimmed by 5 bases and V by 5 bases; bases with no gene match: 15. CDR1 is MNHNY, CDR2 SVGAGI, per germline (reference sequence). The CDR3 DNA follows: TGTGCCAGCAGTGGCGGGAGGGTACAAACTAGTGGTACCGGGGAGCTGTTTTTT. Translating gives CASSGGRVQTSGTGELFF.

This rearrangement joins TRBV2 to TRBJ2-3; 9 nucleotides match TRBD2. The CDR3 has 13 residues. CDR1 and CDR2 from the germline V gene are SNHLY and FYNNEI. J was trimmed by 12 bases and V by 5 bases; bases with no gene match: 9. The CDR3: CASSSSGVGFQYF. The DNA of the CDR3 is TGTGCCAGCAGTTCTAGCGGGGTAGGCTTTCAGTATTTT.

The gene calls are TRBV12-3 or TRBV12-4 and TRBJ2-5; D remains ambiguous. V dropped 3 bases and J dropped 2 bases, with 13 bases sitting between them. CDR3 length: 15 residues. The chain's CDR3 is CASSLDGARQETQYF. Written as DNA, the CDR3 is TGTGCCAGCAGTTTGGACGGCGCGAGACAAGAGACCCAGTACTTC.

This clonotype was recorded at least ten times. The rearrangement links TRBV5-1 to TRBJ2-3; TRBD2 agrees at 7 bases. V gave up 0 bases and J gave up 5 bases; unmatched junction bases: 3. Germline V lookup: CDR1 SGHRS, CDR2 YFSETQ. This CDR3 region has 14 residues. This chain's CDR3 is CASSLASGGDTQYF. In DNA form, the CDR3 reads TGCGCCAGCAGCTTGGCTAGCGGAGGAGATACGCAGTATTTT. Full variable domain (rest looked up from reference TRBV5-1 and TRBJ2-3): KAGVTQTPRYLIKTRGQQVTLSCSPISGHRSVSWYQQTPGQGLQFLFEYFSETQRNKGNFPGRFSGRQFSNSRSEMNVSTLELGDSALYLCASSLASGGDTQYFGPGTRLTVL.

This chain links TRBV12-3 or TRBV12-4 with TRBJ2-6; a possible D gene is TRBD1 (5 bases). CDR3 length: 15 residues. Trimming took 5 bases from V and 2 from J, leaving 10 bases between them. CDR3 amino acids: CASSMVGAGANVLTF. The CDR3 nucleotides read TGTGCCAGCAGTATGGTAGGGGCTGGGGCCAACGTCCTGACTTTC.

This clonotype was detected a few times. This chain connects TRBV5-4 to TRBJ1-1, with a tentative D call TRBD1 (5 bases). This CDR3 is 14 amino acids long. Germline V CDR1 and CDR2: SGHNT, YYREEE (reference sequence). Trimming pared 4 bases from V and 5 bases from J, leaving 15 bases between. The CDR3 sequence is CASSAGGVRTEAFF. CDR3 nucleotides: TGTGCCAGCAGCGCCGGGGGGGTGAGGACTGAAGCTTTCTTT. The entire variable domain, with the rest obtained from reference TRBV5-4 and TRBJ1-1, is as follows: ETGVTQSPTHLIKTRGQQVTLRCSSQSGHNTVSWYQQALGQGPQFIFQYYREEENGRGNFPPRFSGLQFPNYSSELNVNALELDDSALYLCASSAGGVRTEAFFGQGTRLTVV.

This rearrangement joins TRBV7-9 to TRBJ1-2; TRBD1 matches at 8 bases. The CDR3 covers 13 residues. Germline V CDR1 and CDR2: SEHNR, FQNEAQ (reference sequence). Losses at the gene ends were 5 bases for V and 13 bases for J; bases not matched to a gene: 12. As DNA, the CDR3 is TGTGCCAGCAGCCGAGGGGGGGACAGGCCTACCACCTTC. Translating it yields CASSRGGDRPTTF. The whole variable domain, filled in from reference TRBV7-9 and TRBJ1-2, reads DTGVSQNPRHKITKRGQNVTFRCDPISEHNRLYWYRQTLGQGPEFLTYFQNEAQLEKSRLLSDRFSAERPKGSFSTLEIQRTEQGDSAMYLCASSRGGDRPTTFGSGTRLTVV.

The rearrangement uses TRBV21-1 and TRBJ2-1; TRBD1 was called by the table and not checked on the DNA. TRBV21-1 counts as a pseudogene. The CDR3 contains 17 residues. CDR3 protein: CASSKFVPVHDHNEQFF. The CDR3 DNA is TGTGCCAGCAGCAAGTTCGTCCCCGTACACGACCACAATGAGCAGTTCTTC.

The chain couples TRBV9 to TRBJ2-1; D may be TRBD2 (6 bases). This CDR3 spans 17 amino acids. CDR1 SGDLS and CDR2 YYNGEE come from the germline V gene. Trimming stripped 0 bases from V and 0 bases from J, with 13 bases between. The DNA for the CDR3 is TGTGCCAGCAGCGTAGTAGCTAGCGCCGACTCCTACAATGAGCAGTTCTTC. Its translation is CASSVVASADSYNEQFF.

In its sample, this clonotype was seen a few times. CDR3 protein: CASSPSGGHTEAFF. The CDR3 DNA reads as TGCGCCAGCAGCCCGAGCGGGGGGCACACTGAAGCTTTCTTT. The V gene is TRBV4-3, the J gene TRBJ1-1; D perhaps matches TRBD1 (6 bases). Trimming left V 4 bases short and J 3 bases short, with 12 bases between. Germline-derived CDR1 and CDR2 are LGHNA and YSLEER. The CDR3 sequence is 14 residues long.

This clonotype was seen a handful of times. The chain combines TRBV24-1 with TRBJ2-1; 10 bases agree with TRBD2. V shed 1 base and J 8 bases; nucleotides not matched to a gene: 10. Germline V gene lookup returns CDR1 KGHDR and CDR2 SFDVKD. The CDR3 spans 17 residues. Here the CDR3 DNA reads TGTGCCACCAGTGATTTAATGAGCGGGGGGGCCGGAGATGAGCAGTTCTTC. Translating gives CATSDLMSGGAGDEQFF.